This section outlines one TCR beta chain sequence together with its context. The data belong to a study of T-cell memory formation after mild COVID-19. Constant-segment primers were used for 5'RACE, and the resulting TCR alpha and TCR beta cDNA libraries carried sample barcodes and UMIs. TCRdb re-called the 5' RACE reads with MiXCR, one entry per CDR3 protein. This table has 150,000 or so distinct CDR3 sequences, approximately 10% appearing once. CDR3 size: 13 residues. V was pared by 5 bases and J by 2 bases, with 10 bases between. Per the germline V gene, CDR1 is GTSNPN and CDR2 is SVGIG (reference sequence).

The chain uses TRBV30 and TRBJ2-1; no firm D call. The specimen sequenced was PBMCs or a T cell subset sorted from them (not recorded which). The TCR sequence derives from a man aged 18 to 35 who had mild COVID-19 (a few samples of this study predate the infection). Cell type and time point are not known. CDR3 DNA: TGTGCCTGGGACCTCGAAGCCTACAATGAGCAGTTCTTC. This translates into CAWDLEAYNEQFF.